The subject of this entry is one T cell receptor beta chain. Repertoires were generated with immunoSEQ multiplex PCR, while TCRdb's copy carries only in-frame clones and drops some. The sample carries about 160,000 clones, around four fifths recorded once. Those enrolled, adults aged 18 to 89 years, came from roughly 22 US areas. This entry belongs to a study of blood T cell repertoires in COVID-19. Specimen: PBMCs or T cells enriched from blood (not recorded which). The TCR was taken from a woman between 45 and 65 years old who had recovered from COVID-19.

CDR3 sequence (DNA): TGTGCCAGCAAGAGAGCTAACTATGGCTACACCTTC. It specifies CASKRANYGYTF. V is TRBV28 and J is TRBJ1-2; unclear D gene. V dropped 7 bases and J dropped 0 bases, with 6 bases sitting between them. Germline values: CDR1 MDHEN, CDR2 SYDVKM. This CDR3 is 12 amino acids long.